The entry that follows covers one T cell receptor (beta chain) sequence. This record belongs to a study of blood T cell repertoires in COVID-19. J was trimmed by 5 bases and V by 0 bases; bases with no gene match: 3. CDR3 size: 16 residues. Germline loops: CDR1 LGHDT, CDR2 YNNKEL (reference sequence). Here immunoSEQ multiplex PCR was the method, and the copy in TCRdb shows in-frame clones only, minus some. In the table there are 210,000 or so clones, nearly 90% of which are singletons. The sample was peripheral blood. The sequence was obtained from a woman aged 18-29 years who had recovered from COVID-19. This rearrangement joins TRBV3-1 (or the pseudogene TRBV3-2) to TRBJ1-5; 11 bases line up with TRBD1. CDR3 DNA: TGTGCCAGCAGCCAAGAGGTGGACAGGGGGCATCAGCCCCAGCATTTT. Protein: CASSQEVDRGHQPQHF.